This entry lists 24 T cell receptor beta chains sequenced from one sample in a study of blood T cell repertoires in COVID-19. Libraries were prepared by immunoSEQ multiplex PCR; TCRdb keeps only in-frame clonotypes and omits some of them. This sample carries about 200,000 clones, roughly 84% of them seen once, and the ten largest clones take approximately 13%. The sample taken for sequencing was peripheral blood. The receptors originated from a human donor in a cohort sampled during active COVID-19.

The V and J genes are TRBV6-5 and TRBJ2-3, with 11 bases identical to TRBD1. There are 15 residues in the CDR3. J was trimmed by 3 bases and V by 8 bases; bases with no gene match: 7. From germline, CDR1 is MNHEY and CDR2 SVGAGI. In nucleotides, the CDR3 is TGTGCCAGCCAGCCGGGACAGGGGGTGACAGATACGCAGTATTTT. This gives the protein CASQPGQGVTDTQYF.

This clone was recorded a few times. Here the CDR3 reads CASSPQVGASGYTF. CDR3 nucleotide sequence: TGTGCCAGCAGCCCTCAGGTGGGGGCTAGCGGCTACACCTTC. J is TRBJ1-2 and V is TRBV3-1 (or the pseudogene TRBV3-2), with D tentatively TRBD1 (6 bases). The CDR3 sequence is 14 residues long. CDR1 is LGHDT, CDR2 YNNKEL, per germline (reference sequence). V was clipped by 4 bases and J by 8 bases, with 17 bases between them.

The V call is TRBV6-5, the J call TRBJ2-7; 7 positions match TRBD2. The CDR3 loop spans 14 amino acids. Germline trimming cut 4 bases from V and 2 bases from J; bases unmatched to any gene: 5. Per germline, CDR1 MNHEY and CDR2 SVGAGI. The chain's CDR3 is CASSSLAHPYEQYF. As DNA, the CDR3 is TGTGCCAGCAGTTCACTAGCGCACCCCTACGAGCAGTACTTC.

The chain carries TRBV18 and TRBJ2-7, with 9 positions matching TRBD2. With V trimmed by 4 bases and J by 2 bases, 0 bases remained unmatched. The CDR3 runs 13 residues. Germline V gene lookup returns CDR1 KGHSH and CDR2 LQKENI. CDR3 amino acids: CASSRGRAYEQYF. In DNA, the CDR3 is TGTGCCAGCTCACGCGGGAGGGCCTACGAGCAGTACTTC.

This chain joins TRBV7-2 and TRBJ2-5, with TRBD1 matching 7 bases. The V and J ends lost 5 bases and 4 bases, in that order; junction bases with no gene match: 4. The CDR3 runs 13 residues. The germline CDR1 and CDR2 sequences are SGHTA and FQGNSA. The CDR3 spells CASSPGQAETQYF. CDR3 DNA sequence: TGTGCCAGCAGCCCAGGACAGGCAGAGACCCAGTACTTC.

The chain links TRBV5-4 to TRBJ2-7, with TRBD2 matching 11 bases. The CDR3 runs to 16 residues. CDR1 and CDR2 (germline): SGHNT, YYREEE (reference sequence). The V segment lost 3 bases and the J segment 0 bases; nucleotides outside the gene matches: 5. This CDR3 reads CASSSTTSGSSYEQYF. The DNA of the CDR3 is TGTGCCAGCAGCTCGACTACTAGCGGGAGCTCCTACGAGCAGTACTTC.

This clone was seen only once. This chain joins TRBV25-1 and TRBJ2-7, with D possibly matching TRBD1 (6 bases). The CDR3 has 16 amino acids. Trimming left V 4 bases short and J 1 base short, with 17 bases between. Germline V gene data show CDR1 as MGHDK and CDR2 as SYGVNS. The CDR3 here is CASSVSGTRRSYEQYF. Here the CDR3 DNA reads TGTGCCAGCAGTGTGTCAGGGACAAGAAGGTCCTACGAGCAGTACTTC.

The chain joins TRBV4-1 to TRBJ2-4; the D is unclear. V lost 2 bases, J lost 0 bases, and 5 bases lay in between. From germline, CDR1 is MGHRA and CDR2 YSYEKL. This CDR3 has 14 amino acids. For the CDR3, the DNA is TGCGCCAGCAGCCAATTCCTAGCCAAAAACATTCAGTACTTC. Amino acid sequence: CASSQFLAKNIQYF.

The DNA for the CDR3 is TGCGCCAGCAGCTTCGGACAGATCCAAGAGACCCAGTACTTC. Amino acid sequence: CASSFGQIQETQYF. V is TRBV5-1 and J is TRBJ2-5; TRBD1 might be the D (6 bases). CDR3 length: 14 amino acids. V shed 2 bases and J shed 1 base, with 9 bases lying between them. CDR1 SGHRS and CDR2 YFSETQ come from the germline V gene.

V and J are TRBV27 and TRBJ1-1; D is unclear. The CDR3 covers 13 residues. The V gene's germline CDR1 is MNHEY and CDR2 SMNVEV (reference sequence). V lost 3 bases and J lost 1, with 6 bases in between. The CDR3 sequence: CASSFYANTEAFF. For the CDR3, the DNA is TGTGCCAGCAGTTTCTATGCGAACACTGAAGCTTTCTTT.

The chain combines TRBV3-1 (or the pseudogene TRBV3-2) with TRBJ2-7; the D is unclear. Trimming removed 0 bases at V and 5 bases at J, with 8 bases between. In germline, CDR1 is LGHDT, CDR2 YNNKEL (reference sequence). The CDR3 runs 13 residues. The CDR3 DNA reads TGTGCCAGCAGCCAAGATGGCCCAAACGAGCAGTACTTC. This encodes CASSQDGPNEQYF.

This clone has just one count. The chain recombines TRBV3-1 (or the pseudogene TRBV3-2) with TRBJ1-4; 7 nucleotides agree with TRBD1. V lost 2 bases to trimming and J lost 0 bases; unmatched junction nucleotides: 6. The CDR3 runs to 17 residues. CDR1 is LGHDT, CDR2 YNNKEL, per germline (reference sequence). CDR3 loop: CASSQRSQGATNEKLFF. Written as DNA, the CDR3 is TGTGCCAGCAGCCAAAGGTCCCAGGGGGCAACTAATGAAAAACTGTTTTTT.

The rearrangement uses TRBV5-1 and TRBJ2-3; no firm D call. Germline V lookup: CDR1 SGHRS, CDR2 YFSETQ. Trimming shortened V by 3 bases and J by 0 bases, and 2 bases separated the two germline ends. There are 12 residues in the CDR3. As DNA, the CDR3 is TGCGCCAGCAGCTCTAGCACAGATACGCAGTATTTT. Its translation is CASSSSTDTQYF.

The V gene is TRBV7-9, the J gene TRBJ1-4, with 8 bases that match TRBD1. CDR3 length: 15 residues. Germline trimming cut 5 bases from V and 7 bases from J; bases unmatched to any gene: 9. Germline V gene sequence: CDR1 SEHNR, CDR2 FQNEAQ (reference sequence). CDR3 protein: CASSTRQGIGEKLFF. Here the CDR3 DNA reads TGTGCCAGCAGCACGAGACAGGGGATAGGTGAAAAACTGTTTTTT.

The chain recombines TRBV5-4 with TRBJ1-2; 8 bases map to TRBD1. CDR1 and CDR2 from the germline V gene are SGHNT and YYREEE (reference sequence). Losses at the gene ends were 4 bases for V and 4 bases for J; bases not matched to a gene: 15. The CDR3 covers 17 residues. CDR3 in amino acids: CASSPGMLGDRSYGYTF. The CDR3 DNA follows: TGTGCCAGCAGCCCAGGCATGCTAGGGGACAGGAGCTATGGCTACACCTTC.

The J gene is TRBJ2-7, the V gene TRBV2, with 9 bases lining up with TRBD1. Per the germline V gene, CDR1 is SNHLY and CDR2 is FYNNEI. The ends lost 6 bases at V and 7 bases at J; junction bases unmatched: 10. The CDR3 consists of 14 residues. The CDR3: CASRGTGNAKEQYF. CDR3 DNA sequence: TGTGCCAGCAGGGGGACAGGGAATGCTAAAGAGCAGTACTTC.

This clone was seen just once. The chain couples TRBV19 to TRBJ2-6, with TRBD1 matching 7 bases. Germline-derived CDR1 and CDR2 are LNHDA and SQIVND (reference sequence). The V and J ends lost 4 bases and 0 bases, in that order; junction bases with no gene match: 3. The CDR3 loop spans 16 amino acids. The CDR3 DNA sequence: TGTGCCAGTAGTAAGGGACAGTTCTCTGGGGCCAACGTCCTGACTTTC. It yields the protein CASSKGQFSGANVLTF. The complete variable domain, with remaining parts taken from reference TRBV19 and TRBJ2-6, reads DGGITQSPKYLFRKEGQNVTLSCEQNLNHDAMYWYRQDPGQGLRLIYYSQIVNDFQKGDIAEGYSVSREKKESFPLTVTSAQKNPTAFYLCASSKGQFSGANVLTFGAGSRLTVL.

The CDR3 region has the DNA TGTGCCAGCAGTCGTGATCACAGTCCCAATGAGCAGTTCTTC. It encodes CASSRDHSPNEQFF. The J gene is TRBJ2-1, the V gene TRBV28; D gene unclear. The CDR3 loop spans 14 amino acids. CDR1 is MDHEN, CDR2 SYDVKM, per germline. V gave up 5 bases and J gave up 6 bases, with 14 bases separating them.

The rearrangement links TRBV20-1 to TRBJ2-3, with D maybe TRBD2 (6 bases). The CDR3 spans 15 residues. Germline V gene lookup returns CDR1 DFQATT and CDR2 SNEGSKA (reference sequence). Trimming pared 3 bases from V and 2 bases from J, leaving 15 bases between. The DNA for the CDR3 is TGCAGTGCTAGTCCCGGGACTTCCCCCACAGATACGCAGTATTTT. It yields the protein CSASPGTSPTDTQYF.

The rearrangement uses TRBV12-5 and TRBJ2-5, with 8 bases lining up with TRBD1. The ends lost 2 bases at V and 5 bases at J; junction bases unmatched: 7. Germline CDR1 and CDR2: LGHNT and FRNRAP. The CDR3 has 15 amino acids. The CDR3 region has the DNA TGTGCTAGTGGTTTGACCCGACAGGGGATGGAGACCCAGTACTTC. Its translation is CASGLTRQGMETQYF.

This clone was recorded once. CDR3 residues: CASSSWDSHNEQFF. The DNA of the CDR3 is TGTGCCAGCAGCTCGTGGGACTCACACAATGAGCAGTTCTTC. The gene calls are TRBV9 and TRBJ2-1, with D perhaps matching TRBD2 (6 bases). The V end lost 4 bases, the J end lost 5 bases, and 13 bases lay between the germline ends. The germline V gene has CDR1 SGDLS and CDR2 YYNGEE. CDR3 size: 14 residues.

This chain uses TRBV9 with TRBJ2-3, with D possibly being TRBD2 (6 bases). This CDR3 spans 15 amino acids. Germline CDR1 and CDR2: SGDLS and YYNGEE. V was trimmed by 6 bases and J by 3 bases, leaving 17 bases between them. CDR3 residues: CASNPGTLYTDTQYF. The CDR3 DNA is TGTGCCAGCAACCCCGGGACTTTATATACAGATACGCAGTATTTT.

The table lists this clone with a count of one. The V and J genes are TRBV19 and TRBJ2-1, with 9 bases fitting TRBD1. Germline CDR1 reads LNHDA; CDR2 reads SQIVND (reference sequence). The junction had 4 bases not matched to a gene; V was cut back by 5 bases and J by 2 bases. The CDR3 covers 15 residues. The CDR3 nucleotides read TGTGCCAGTAGTGCCGGGACAGGGCCCTACAATGAGCAGTTCTTC. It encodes CASSAGTGPYNEQFF.

CDR3 in amino acids: CASRSSGSRDEQYF. As DNA, the CDR3 is TGTGCCAGCAGATCTAGCGGGAGCCGCGACGAGCAGTACTTC. This rearrangement joins TRBV28 to TRBJ2-7; 10 nucleotides agree with TRBD2. Germline lookup yields CDR1 MDHEN and CDR2 SYDVKM. This CDR3 has 14 residues. V lost 6 bases and J lost 5; bases outside the gene matches: 7.